A single sample is the source of the 20 T cell receptor beta chains below, sequenced in a study of blood T cell repertoires in COVID-19. Produced via immunoSEQ multiplex PCR; TCRdb's table is partial and in-frame only. The sample yields 100,000 to 120,000 clones, roughly 81% seen once. The sample consisted of peripheral blood. Source of these receptors: a woman aged 70-85 years with acute or convalescent COVID-19.

V usage is TRBV2 and J usage is TRBJ1-5; 8 nucleotides align to TRBD1. The junction had 4 bases not matched to a gene; V was cut back by 7 bases and J by 2 bases. The CDR3 is 14 amino acids. CDR1 and CDR2 (germline): SNHLY, FYNNEI. CDR3 sequence reads: CASIRGQGNQPQHF. The CDR3 DNA reads TGTGCCAGCATTCGGGGACAGGGCAATCAGCCCCAGCATTTT.

The rearrangement uses TRBV20-1 and TRBJ1-1; 7 bases align to TRBD1. Germline loops: CDR1 DFQATT, CDR2 SNEGSKA (reference sequence). This CDR3 region has 11 residues. V lost 6 bases to trimming and J lost 8 bases; unmatched junction nucleotides: 6. The CDR3, as DNA: TGCAGTGCACAGGGGCCCTTCGAAGCTTTCTTT. Translated, it gives CSAQGPFEAFF.

The chain has TRBV9 and TRBJ1-6; 7 bases align to TRBD1. Germline V gene lookup returns CDR1 SGDLS and CDR2 YYNGEE. Trimming at V came to 0 bases and at J to 6 bases, leaving 0 bases not matched to a gene. The CDR3 has 14 residues. The CDR3 here is CASSVEGANSPLHF. The CDR3 bases are TGTGCCAGCAGCGTAGAGGGGGCTAATTCACCCCTCCACTTT.

V and J are TRBV4-3 and TRBJ1-2; possibly TRBD1 for D (6 bases). This CDR3 contains 14 residues. V was clipped by 2 bases and J by 5 bases, with 12 bases between them. The germline CDR1 and CDR2 sequences are LGHNA and YSLEER. CDR3 in amino acids: CASSQWGGLYGYTF. Written as DNA, the CDR3 is TGCGCCAGCAGCCAATGGGGGGGCCTGTATGGCTACACCTTC.

This chain joins TRBV5-1 and TRBJ2-1; D is perhaps TRBD2 (5 bases). The CDR3 is 17 amino acids. Germline lookup yields CDR1 SGHRS and CDR2 YFSETQ. Trimming cost V 2 bases and J 5 bases, with 20 bases left between them. CDR3 sequence (DNA): TGCGCCAGCAGCTTTCGGGTTGGGGAGCCCCCCCACAATGAGCAGTTCTTC. It is translated as CASSFRVGEPPHNEQFF.

The chain links TRBV19 to TRBJ1-4; possible D gene TRBD1, 5 bases. Germline V gene data show CDR1 as LNHDA and CDR2 as SQIVND (reference sequence). V was pared by 6 bases and J by 7 bases, with 18 bases between. This CDR3 is built from 15 residues. The CDR3 DNA is TGTGCCAGTAGCGTAGGGGTAGGAGTCAGTGAAAAACTGTTTTTT. It specifies CASSVGVGVSEKLFF.

The gene calls are TRBV11-2 and TRBJ2-7; 9 positions agree with TRBD1. Germline V CDR1 and CDR2: SGHAT, FQNNGV. V lost 0 bases to trimming and J lost 2 bases; unmatched junction nucleotides: 8. CDR3 size: 17 residues. The CDR3 sequence: CASSLDAGQGIPYEQYF. For the CDR3, the DNA is TGTGCCAGCAGCTTAGATGCGGGACAGGGAATCCCCTACGAGCAGTACTTC.

The J gene is TRBJ1-3, the V gene TRBV24-1; 8 nucleotides align to TRBD1. This CDR3 has 18 amino acids. Germline CDR1 is KGHDR and CDR2 is SFDVKD. J lost 0 bases, V lost 0 bases, and 6 bases had no gene match. In DNA, the CDR3 is TGTGCCACCAGTGATTTGGGGGGACAGGTTCCCTCTGGAAACACCATATATTTT. Protein sequence: CATSDLGGQVPSGNTIYF.

The chain links TRBV28 to TRBJ2-2, with 9 bases fitting TRBD1. CDR1 and CDR2 from the germline V gene are MDHEN and SYDVKM. The CDR3 sequence is 16 residues long. The J segment lost 6 bases and the V segment lost 8 bases, leaving 13 bases of the junction unmatched. This CDR3 is CASHSQGAMDSGELFF. The CDR3 bases are TGTGCCAGCCATTCACAGGGGGCGATGGATTCCGGGGAGCTGTTTTTT.

V gene TRBV7-2 combines with J gene TRBJ1-6, with D perhaps matching TRBD1 (6 bases). The CDR3 totals 16 residues. CDR1 and CDR2 from the germline V gene are SGHTA and FQGNSA. V lost 4 bases and J lost 6, with 16 bases in between. The DNA of the CDR3 is TGTGCCAGCAGCTCCACCTTACAGGGATCTAATTCACCCCTCCACTTT. It specifies CASSSTLQGSNSPLHF.

The rearrangement uses TRBV7-3 and TRBJ2-3; 11 nucleotides match TRBD2. This CDR3 contains 15 residues. CDR1 is SGHTA and CDR2 is FQGTGA in the germline V gene. Trimming took 4 bases from V and 5 from J; bases not matched to a gene: 5. CDR3: CASSSLAGDKDTQYF. The CDR3 DNA is TGTGCCAGCAGCTCACTAGCGGGAGATAAAGATACGCAGTATTTT.

The V and J genes are TRBV19 and TRBJ2-1, with 12 bases aligning to TRBD2. The CDR3 has 16 residues. Germline assignment: CDR1 LNHDA and CDR2 SQIVND (reference sequence). The V gene end was trimmed by 3 bases and the J gene end by 8 bases; junction bases not matched to a gene: 8. The chain's CDR3 is CASSIRTSGRFYEQFF. CDR3 bases: TGTGCCAGTAGTATTCGCACTAGCGGGAGGTTTTATGAGCAGTTCTTC.

V is TRBV5-1 and J is TRBJ1-1; a possible D gene is TRBD1 (6 bases). The germline V and J ends were trimmed by 0 bases and 3 bases, with 9 bases remaining between them. This CDR3 spans 14 amino acids. Germline V gives CDR1 SGHRS, CDR2 YFSETQ. The CDR3 loop is CASSLVKGDTEAFF. As DNA, the CDR3 is TGCGCCAGCAGCTTGGTGAAGGGGGACACTGAAGCTTTCTTT.

The chain employs TRBV18 and TRBJ2-1; D not certain. Trimming left V 0 bases short and J 10 bases short, with 16 bases between. Looked up from germline, CDR1 is KGHSH and CDR2 is LQKENI. This CDR3 comprises 15 residues. The CDR3 DNA sequence: TGTGCCAGCTCACCACCGGTACCGGCTATGAGGGAGCAGTTCTTC. It yields the protein CASSPPVPAMREQFF. The variable domain in full, with the rest retrieved from reference TRBV18 and TRBJ2-1, is NAGVMQNPRHLVRRRGQEARLRCSPMKGHSHVYWYRQLPEEGLKFMVYLQKENIIDESGMPKERFSAEFPKEGPSILRIQQVVRGDSAAYFCASSPPVPAMREQFFGPGTRLTVL.

J is TRBJ1-2 and V is TRBV18; D uncertain. This CDR3 is built from 13 residues. Germline V gene lookup returns CDR1 KGHSH and CDR2 LQKENI. The V end was cut by 6 bases, the J end by 4 bases, with 12 bases between. In DNA, the CDR3 is TGTGCCAGCTCCCTAAACGAGGTCTATGGCTACACCTTC. It codes for CASSLNEVYGYTF.

The chain couples TRBV5-1 to TRBJ2-7; no reliable D call. This CDR3 spans 14 amino acids. Trimming left V 0 bases short and J 1 base short, with 8 bases between. Per the germline V gene, CDR1 is SGHRS and CDR2 is YFSETQ. The CDR3 DNA reads as TGCGCCAGCAGCTTGGAGGCAGGTTCCTACGAGCAGTACTTC. Translation: CASSLEAGSYEQYF. Full variable domain (rest looked up from reference TRBV5-1 and TRBJ2-7): KAGVTQTPRYLIKTRGQQVTLSCSPISGHRSVSWYQQTPGQGLQFLFEYFSETQRNKGNFPGRFSGRQFSNSRSEMNVSTLELGDSALYLCASSLEAGSYEQYFGPGTRLTVT.

The chain is built from TRBV18 and TRBJ1-4, with D uncertain. The CDR3 spans 12 residues. The germline V gene encodes CDR1 KGHSH and CDR2 LQKENI. Trimming removed 3 bases from V and 6 bases from J, with 5 bases in between. DNA for the CDR3: TGTGCCAGCTCACCTAATCATGAAAAACTGTTTTTT. Protein: CASSPNHEKLFF.

The V and J genes are TRBV4-1 and TRBJ1-5, with D uncertain. The CDR3 sequence is 13 residues long. The ends were cut back, 6 bases at V and 5 bases at J, with 11 bases in the middle. Germline CDR1 reads MGHRA; CDR2 reads YSYEKL. CDR3 DNA sequence: TGCGCCAGCAGTTGGGCAGGTGATCAGCCCCAGCATTTT. It translates to CASSWAGDQPQHF.

V is TRBV29-1 and J is TRBJ2-7; D is possibly TRBD1 (6 bases). The CDR3 length is 13 residues. Looked up from germline, CDR1 is SQVTM and CDR2 is ANQGSEA. Trimming left V 6 bases short and J 2 bases short, with 14 bases between. This chain's CDR3 is CSVASRTAYEQYF. The CDR3 region has the DNA TGCAGCGTGGCCTCCAGGACAGCCTACGAGCAGTACTTC.

The chain couples TRBV28 to TRBJ1-1; D gene uncertain. Germline-derived CDR1 and CDR2 are MDHEN and SYDVKM. The length of the CDR3 is 13 residues. The V and J ends lost 8 bases and 2 bases respectively, with 12 bases between them. The CDR3 loop is CASARHSNTEAFF. CDR3 in DNA: TGTGCCAGCGCCAGACACTCAAACACTGAAGCTTTCTTT.